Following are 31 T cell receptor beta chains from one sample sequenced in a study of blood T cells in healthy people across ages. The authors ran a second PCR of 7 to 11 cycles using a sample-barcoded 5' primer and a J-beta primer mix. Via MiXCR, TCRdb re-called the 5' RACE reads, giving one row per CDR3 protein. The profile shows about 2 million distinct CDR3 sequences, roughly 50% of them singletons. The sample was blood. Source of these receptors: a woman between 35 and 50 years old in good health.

The CDR3 nucleotides are TGCGCCAGCAGATTCCGGGACTTCGGTAACAATGAGCAGTTCTTC. As protein: CASRFRDFGNNEQFF. The V gene is TRBV5-1, the J gene TRBJ2-1, with D maybe TRBD2 (6 bases). The length of the CDR3 is 15 residues. The V end lost 5 bases, the J end lost 5 bases, and 17 bases lay between the germline ends. Looked up from germline, CDR1 is SGHRS and CDR2 is YFSETQ. The full variable domain, completed using reference TRBV5-1 and TRBJ2-1, is KAGVTQTPRYLIKTRGQQVTLSCSPISGHRSVSWYQQTPGQGLQFLFEYFSETQRNKGNFPGRFSGRQFSNSRSEMNVSTLELGDSALYLCASRFRDFGNNEQFFGPGTRLTVL.

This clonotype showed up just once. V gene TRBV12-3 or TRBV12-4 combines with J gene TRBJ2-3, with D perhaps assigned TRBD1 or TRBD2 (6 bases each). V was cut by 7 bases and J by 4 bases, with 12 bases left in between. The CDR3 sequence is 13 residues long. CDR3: CASIKGGADTQYF. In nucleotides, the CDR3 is TGTGCCAGCATCAAGGGGGGAGCAGATACGCAGTATTTT.

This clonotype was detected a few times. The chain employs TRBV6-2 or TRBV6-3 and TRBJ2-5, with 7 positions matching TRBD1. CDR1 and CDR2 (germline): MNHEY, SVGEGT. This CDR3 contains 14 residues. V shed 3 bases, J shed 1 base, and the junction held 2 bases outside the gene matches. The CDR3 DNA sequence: TGTGCCAGCAGTTATGGACAGGTCCAAGAGACCCAGTACTTC. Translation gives CASSYGQVQETQYF.

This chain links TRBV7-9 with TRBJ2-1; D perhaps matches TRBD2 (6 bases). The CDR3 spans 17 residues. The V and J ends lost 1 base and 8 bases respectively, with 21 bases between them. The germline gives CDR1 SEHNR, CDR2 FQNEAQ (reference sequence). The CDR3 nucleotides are TGTGCCAGCAGCTTAGTTTCCTCCAGGGAGGCCTTCGATGAGCAGTTCTTC. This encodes CASSLVSSREAFDEQFF.

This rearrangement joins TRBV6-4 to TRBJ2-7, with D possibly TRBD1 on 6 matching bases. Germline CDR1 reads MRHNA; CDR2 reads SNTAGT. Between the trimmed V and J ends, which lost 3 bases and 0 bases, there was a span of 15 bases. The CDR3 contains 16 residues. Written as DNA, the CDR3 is TGTGCCAGCAGTGATAACAGGGCGCGAAACTCCTACGAGCAGTACTTC. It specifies CASSDNRARNSYEQYF.

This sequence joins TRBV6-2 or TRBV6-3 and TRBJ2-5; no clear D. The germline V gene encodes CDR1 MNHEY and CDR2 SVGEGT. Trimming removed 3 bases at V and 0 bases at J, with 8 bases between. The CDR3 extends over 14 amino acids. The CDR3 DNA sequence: TGTGCCAGCAGTTATCCAGGATACCAAGAGACCCAGTACTTC. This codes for CASSYPGYQETQYF.

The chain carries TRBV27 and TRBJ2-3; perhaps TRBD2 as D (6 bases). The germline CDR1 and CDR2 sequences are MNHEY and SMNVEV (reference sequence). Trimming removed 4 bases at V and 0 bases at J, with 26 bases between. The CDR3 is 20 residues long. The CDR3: CASSSLDGAGGPTSTDTQYF. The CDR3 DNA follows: TGTGCCAGCAGTTCCCTCGATGGAGCGGGCGGACCCACTAGCACAGATACGCAGTATTTT.

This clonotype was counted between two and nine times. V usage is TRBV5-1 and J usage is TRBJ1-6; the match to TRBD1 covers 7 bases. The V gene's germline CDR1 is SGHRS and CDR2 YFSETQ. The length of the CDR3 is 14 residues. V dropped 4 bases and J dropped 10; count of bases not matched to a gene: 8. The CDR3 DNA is TGCGCCAGCAGCCAAACAGGGGTGGGATCACCCCTCCACTTT. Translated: CASSQTGVGSPLHF. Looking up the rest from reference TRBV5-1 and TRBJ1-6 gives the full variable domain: KAGVTQTPRYLIKTRGQQVTLSCSPISGHRSVSWYQQTPGQGLQFLFEYFSETQRNKGNFPGRFSGRQFSNSRSEMNVSTLELGDSALYLCASSQTGVGSPLHFGNGTRLTVT.

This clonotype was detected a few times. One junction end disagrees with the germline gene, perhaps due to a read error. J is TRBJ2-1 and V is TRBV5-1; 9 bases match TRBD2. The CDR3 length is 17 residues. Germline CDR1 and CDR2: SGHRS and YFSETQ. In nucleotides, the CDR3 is TGCGCCAGCAGCTTGGCCCTCGGCGGGGGGGCTGGGAATGAGCAGTTCTTT. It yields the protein CASSLALGGGAGNEQFF.

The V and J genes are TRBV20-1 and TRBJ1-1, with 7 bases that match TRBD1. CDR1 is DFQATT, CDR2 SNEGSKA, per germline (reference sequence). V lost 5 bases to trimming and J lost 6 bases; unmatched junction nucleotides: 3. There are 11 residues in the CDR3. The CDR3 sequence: CSALGQAEAFF. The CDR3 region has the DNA TGCAGTGCTCTAGGACAGGCTGAAGCTTTCTTT.

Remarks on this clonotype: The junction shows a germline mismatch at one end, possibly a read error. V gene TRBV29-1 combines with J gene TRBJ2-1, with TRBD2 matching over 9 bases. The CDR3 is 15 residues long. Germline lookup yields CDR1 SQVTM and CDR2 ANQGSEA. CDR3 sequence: CSAEIRSGGRDEQFF. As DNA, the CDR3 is TGCAGCGCTGAAATTAGAAGCGGGGGGCGCGATGAGCAGTTCTTC.

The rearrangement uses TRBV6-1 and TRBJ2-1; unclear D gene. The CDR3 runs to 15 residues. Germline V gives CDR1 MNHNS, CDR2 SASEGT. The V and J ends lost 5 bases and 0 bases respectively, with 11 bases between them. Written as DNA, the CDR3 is TGTGCCAGCAGTCCTTATCACAGCTCCTACAATGAGCAGTTCTTC. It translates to CASSPYHSSYNEQFF.

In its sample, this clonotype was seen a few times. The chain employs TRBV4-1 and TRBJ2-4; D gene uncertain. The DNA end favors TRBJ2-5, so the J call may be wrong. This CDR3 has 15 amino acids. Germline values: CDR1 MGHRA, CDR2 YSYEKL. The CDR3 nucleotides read TGCGCCAGCAGCCAAGATCAAGGAGAGAGAGAGACCCAGTACTTC. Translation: CASSQDQGERETQYF.

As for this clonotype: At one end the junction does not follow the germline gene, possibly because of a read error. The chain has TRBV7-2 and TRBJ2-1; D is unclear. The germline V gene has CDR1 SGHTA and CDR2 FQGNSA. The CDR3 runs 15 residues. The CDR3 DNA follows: TGTGCCAGCAGCCTAGACAAGCTCTCCTACAATGAGCAGGTCTTC. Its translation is CASSLDKLSYNEQVF.

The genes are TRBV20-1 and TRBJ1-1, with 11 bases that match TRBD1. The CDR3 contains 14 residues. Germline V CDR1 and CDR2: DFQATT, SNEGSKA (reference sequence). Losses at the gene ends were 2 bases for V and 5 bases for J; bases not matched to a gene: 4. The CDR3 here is CSARRTGGRTEAFF. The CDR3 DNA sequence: TGCAGTGCTAGACGGACAGGGGGCCGGACTGAAGCTTTCTTT.

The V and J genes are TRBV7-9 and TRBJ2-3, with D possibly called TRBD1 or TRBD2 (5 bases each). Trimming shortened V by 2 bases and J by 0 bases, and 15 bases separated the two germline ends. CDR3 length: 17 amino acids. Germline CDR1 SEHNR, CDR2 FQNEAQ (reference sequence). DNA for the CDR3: TGTGCCAGCAGCTTAATACGGGGCGCATCTAGCACAGATACGCAGTATTTT. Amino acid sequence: CASSLIRGASSTDTQYF.

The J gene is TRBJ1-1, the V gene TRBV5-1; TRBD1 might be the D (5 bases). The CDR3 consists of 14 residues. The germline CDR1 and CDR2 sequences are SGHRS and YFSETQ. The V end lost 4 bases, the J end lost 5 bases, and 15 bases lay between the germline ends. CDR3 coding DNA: TGCGCCAGCAGCGTGGCTCGGGGGAGGACTGAAGCTTTCTTT. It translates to CASSVARGRTEAFF.

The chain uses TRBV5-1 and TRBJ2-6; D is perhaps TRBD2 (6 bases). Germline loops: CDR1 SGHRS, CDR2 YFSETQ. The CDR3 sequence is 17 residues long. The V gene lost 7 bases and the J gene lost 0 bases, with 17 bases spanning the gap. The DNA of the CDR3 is TGCGCCAGCGGGGGGACCAAACCACACTCTGGGGCCAACGTCCTGACTTTC. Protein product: CASGGTKPHSGANVLTF.

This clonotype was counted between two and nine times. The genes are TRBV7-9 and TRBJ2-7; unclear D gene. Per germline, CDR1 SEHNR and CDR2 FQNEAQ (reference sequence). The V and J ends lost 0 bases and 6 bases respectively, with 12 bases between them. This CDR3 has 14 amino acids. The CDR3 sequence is CASSLAGTGREQYF. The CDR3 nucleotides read TGTGCCAGCAGCTTAGCAGGAACCGGGCGCGAGCAGTACTTC.

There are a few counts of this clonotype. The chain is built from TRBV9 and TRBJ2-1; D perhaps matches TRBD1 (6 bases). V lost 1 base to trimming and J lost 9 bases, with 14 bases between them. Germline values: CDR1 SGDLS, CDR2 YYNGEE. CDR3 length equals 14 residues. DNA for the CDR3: TGTGCCAGCAGCGTATCGTTCGCACAGGGTGAGCAGTTCTTC. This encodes CASSVSFAQGEQFF.

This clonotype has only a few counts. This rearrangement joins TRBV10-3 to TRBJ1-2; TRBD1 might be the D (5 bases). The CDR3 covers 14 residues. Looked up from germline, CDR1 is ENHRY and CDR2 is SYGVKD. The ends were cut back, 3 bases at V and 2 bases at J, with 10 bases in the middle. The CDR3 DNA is TGTGCCATCAGTGACGCCGGGGACAACTATGGCTACACCTTC. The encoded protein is CAISDAGDNYGYTF.

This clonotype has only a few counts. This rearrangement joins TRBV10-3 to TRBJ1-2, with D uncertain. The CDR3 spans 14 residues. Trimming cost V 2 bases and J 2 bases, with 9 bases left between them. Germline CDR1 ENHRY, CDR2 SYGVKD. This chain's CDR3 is CAISEQVQNYGYTF. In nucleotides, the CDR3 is TGTGCCATCAGTGAGCAGGTCCAGAACTATGGCTACACCTTC.

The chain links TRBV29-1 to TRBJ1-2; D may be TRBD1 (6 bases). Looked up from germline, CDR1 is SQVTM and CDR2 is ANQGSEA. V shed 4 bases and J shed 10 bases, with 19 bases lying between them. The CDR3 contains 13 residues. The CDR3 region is CSVALGGRGDYTF. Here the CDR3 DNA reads TGCAGCGTTGCTCTGGGGGGGCGAGGCGACTACACCTTC.

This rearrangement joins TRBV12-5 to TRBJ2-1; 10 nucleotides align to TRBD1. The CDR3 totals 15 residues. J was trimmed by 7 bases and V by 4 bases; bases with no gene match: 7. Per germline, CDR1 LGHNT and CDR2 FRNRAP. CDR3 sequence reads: CASGSPGQGRNEQFF. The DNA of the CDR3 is TGTGCTAGTGGTTCACCGGGACAGGGGAGAAATGAGCAGTTCTTC.

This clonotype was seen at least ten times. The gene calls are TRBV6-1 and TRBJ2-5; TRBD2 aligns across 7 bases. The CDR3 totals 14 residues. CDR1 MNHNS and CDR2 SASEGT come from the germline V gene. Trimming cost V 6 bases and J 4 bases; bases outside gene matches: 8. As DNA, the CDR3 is TGTGCCAGCAGACTGGTGGGAGGGCGAGAGACCCAGTACTTC. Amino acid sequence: CASRLVGGRETQYF.

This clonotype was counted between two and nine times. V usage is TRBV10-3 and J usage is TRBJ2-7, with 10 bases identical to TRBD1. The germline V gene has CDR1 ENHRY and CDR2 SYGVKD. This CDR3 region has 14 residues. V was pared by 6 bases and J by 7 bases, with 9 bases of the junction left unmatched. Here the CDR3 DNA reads TGTGCCATCAGGGAATCTGGACAGGGGGAAGAGCAGTACTTC. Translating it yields CAIRESGQGEEQYF.

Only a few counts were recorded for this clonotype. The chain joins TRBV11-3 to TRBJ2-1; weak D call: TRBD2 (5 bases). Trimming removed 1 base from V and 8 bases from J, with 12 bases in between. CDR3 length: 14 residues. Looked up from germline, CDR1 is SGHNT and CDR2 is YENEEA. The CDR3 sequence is CASSLGASTDEQFF. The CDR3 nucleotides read TGTGCCAGCAGCTTAGGGGCTAGCACCGATGAGCAGTTCTTC. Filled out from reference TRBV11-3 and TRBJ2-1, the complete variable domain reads EAGVVQSPRYKIIEKKQPVAFWCNPISGHNTLYWYLQNLGQGPELLIRYENEEAVDDSQLPKDRFSAERLKGVDSTLKIQPAELGDSAVYLCASSLGASTDEQFFGPGTRLTVL.

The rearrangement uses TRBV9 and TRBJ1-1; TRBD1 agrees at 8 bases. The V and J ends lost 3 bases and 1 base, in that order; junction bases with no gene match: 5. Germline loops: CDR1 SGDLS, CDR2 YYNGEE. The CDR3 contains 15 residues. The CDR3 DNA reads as TGTGCCAGCAGCGGACGGACAGGGACGAACACTGAAGCTTTCTTT. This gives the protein CASSGRTGTNTEAFF.

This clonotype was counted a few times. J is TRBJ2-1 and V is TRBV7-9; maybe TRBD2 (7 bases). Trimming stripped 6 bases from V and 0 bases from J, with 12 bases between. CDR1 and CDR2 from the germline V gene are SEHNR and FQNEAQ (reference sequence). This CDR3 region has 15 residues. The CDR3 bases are TGTGCCAGCAGAAGGGGGGGCTACTCCTACAATGAGCAGTTCTTC. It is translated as CASRRGGYSYNEQFF.

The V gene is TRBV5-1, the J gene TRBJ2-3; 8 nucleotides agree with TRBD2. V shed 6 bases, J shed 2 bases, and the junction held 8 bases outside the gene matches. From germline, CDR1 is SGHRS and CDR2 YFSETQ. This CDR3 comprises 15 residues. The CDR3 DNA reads TGCGCCAGCAAAGGTACTAGCGGTGCCACAGATACGCAGTATTTT. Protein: CASKGTSGATDTQYF.

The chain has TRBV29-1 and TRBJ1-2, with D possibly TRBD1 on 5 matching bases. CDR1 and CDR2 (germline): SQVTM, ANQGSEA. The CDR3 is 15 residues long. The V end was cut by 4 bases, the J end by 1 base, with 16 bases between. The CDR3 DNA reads TGCAGCGTTGTACCCAGGGACGGGGTTAACTATGGCTACACCTTC. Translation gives CSVVPRDGVNYGYTF.